This T cell receptor (beta chain) is from a study of blood T cell repertoires in COVID-19 (dated by TCRdb to about 2020). Some background on the complete study: Samples from collaborators originated in the United States, Italy and Spain and spanned both the acute and convalescent phases of COVID-19. The material from the prospective study consisted of cDNA or gDNA derived from T cells, B-cell-depleted T cells, or PBMCs. Subjects who had been exposed to COVID-19, were actively infected with it, or had recovered from it provided the deeply sampled blood TCRbeta repertoires that made up the dataset. The repertoires were made available in a free public database intended to serve as a resource for research on the immune response to SARS-CoV-2. The samples were drawn from two sources: the first 160 participants of the ongoing ImmuneRACE study, and 1,000 to 1,500 subjects contributed by 6 global collaborators. The sample metadata nearly always contained a de-identified subject ID, COVID-19 status, age in years and sex. Where HLA class I and class II types were available, the types were taken from metadata supplied by the sample provider, not from assay-based typing. The research as a whole found: Clinical and demographic metadata were provided uncurated, with the amount varying by source and participant.

Each collaborating institution followed its own protocols to collect whole blood in K2EDTA tubes. For TCRbeta analysis, collaborators shipped samples as frozen whole blood, isolated PBMCs, or DNA extracted from either of those sample types. As encoded in the germline V gene (reference sequence), CDR1 is SEHNR while CDR2 is FQNEAQ. Germline trimming amounts to 2 bases on V and 3 bases on J, with 0 as the count of junction bases outside the gene matches. The CDR3 numbers 13 residues from cysteine through phenylalanine. Only the CDR3 DNA stays, 39 bases, in frame from base 1. The immunoSEQ Assay, a bias-controlled multiplex PCR, was used to amplify TCRbeta CDR3 regions from genomic DNA. In the source study's methods: The number of nucleated cells in each sample was estimated from the amplification of reference gene primers within the assay. Sequence reads were collapsed and filtered to measure the absolute abundance of every unique TCRbeta CDR3 rearrangement. Productive Simpson clonality was computed per sample as the square root of Simpson's diversity index over productive rearrangements. TCRdb provides this immuneACCESS table in a form limited to in-frame rearrangements. Some clones are lacking; in checked studies, under half of them reflect an unresolved V gene, and why the rest are absent is not known. That table supplies the V and J calls and clone size; D and trimming were determined from the DNA. The sample table holds tens of thousands of clones, of which about 85% were seen once. Of the sample, roughly 8.3% is held by the ten largest clones.

This clone is a singleton in its sample. No antigen is known for it. No much larger clone exists at a distance of one base, and base qualities are not known. The source is a woman in her 70s with active COVID-19. The sequenced sample consisted of peripheral blood. In this chain, TRBV7-9 is recombined with TRBJ2-5, with 7 bases aligning to TRBD2. CDR3 protein: CASSLLAEETQYF. The nucleotide sequence reads as follows: TGTGCCAGCAGCTTACTAGCGGAAGAGACCCAGTACTTC.